This T cell receptor beta chain is drawn from a study of cytotoxic CD8 clonotypes in ibrutinib-treated CLL. In the study overall: The samples contained 250,000 to 300,000 productive templates on average. They also contained an average of approximately 100,000 productive rearrangements.

Per germline, CDR1 MDHEN and CDR2 SYDVKM. This CDR3 contains 16 residues. Unmatched junction bases numbered 12, after V lost 7 bases and J lost 5 bases. TCRdb's copy holds only in-frame clones and misses some; the assay was immunoSEQ multiplex PCR. Of 40,000 or so clones in the sample, almost 70% are singletons; the top ten hold 13%. This TCR derives from a human donor with chronic lymphocytic leukemia. Sequencing used PBMCs, obtained after 12 months of ibrutinib treatment. This chain joins TRBV28 and TRBJ2-5; TRBD1 matches 11 bases. The CDR3: CASNPRGQGGKETQYF. DNA of the CDR3: TGTGCCAGCAACCCTCGGGGACAGGGGGGGAAGGAGACCCAGTACTTC.